This T cell receptor (beta chain) was identified in a study of blood T cell repertoires in COVID-19. Only in-frame clones appear in the TCRdb table, and some are missing; sequencing was by immunoSEQ multiplex PCR. Of 250,000 to 300,000 clones in the sample, about 88% are singletons; the top ten hold roughly 14%. The germline V gene has CDR1 MGHRA and CDR2 YSYEKL. Trimming took 3 bases from V and 1 from J, leaving 10 bases between them. CDR3 size: 16 residues. The J gene is TRBJ2-6, the V gene TRBV4-1, with a possible D match to TRBD1 (5 bases). The clonotype originates from a woman between 70 and 85 years old with COVID-19, enrolled during active disease. Sequenced: peripheral blood. The CDR3 spells CASSQLDTSGANVLTF. CDR3 nucleotides: TGCGCCAGCAGCCAGTTGGACACTTCTGGGGCCAACGTCCTGACTTTC.